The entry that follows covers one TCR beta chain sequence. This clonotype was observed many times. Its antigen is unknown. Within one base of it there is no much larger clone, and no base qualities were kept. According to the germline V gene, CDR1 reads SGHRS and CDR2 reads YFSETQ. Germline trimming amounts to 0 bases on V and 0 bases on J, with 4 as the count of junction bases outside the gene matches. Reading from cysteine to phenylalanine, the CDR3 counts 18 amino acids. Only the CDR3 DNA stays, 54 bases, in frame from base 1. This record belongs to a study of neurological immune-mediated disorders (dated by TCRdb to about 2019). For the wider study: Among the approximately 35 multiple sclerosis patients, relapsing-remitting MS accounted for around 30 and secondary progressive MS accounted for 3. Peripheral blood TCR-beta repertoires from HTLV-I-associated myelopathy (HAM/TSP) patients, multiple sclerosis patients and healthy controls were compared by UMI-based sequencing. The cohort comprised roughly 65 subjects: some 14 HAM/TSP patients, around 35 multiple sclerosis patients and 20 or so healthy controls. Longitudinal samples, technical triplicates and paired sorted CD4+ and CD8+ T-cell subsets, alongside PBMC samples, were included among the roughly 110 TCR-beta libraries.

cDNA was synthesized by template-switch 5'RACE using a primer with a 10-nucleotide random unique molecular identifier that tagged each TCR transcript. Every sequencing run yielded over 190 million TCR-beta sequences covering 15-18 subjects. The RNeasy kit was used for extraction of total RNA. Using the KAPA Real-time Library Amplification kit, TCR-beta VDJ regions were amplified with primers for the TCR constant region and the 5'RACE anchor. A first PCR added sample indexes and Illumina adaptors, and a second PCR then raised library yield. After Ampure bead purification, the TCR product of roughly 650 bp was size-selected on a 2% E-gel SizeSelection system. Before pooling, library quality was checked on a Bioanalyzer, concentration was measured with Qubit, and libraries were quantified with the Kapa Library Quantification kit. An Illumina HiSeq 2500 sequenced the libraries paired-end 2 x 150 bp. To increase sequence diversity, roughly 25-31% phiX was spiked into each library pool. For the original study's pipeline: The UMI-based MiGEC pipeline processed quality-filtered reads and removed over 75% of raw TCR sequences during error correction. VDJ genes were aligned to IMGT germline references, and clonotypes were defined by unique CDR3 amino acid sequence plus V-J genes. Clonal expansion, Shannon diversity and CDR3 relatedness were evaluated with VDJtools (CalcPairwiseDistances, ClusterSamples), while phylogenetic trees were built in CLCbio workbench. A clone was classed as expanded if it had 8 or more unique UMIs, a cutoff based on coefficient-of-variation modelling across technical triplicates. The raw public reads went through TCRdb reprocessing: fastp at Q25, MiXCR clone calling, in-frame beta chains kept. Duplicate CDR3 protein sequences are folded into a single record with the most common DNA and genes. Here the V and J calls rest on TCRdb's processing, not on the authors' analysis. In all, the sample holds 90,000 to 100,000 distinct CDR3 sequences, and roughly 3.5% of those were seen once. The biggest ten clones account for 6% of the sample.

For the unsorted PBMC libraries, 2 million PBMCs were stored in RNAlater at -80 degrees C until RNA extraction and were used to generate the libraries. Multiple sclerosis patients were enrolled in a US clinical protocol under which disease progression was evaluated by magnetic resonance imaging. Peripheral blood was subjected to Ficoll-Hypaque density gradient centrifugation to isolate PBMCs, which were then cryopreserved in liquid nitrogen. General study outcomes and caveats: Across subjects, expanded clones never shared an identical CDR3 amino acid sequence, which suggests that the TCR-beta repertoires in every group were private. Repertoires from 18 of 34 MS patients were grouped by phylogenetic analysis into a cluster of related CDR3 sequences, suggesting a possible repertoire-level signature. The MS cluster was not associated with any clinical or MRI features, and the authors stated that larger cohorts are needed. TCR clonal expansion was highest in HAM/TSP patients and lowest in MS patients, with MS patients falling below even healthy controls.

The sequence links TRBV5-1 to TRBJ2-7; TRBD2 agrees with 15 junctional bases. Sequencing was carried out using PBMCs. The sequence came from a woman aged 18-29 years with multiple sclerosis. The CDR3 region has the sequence CASSLEGTSGRRSYEQYF. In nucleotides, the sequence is TGCGCCAGCAGCTTGGAGGGGACTAGCGGGAGGCGCTCCTACGAGCAGTACTTC.